The 11 T cell receptor beta chains below all came from one sample that was sequenced in a study of blood T cell repertoires in COVID-19. Profiling relied on immunoSEQ multiplex PCR, and the TCRdb table lists in-frame clones only, not all of them. The sample has 250,000 to 300,000 clones, roughly 88% seen once. Source material: peripheral blood. Source of these receptors: a woman aged 25 to 45 with active or convalescent COVID-19.

V usage is TRBV7-3 and J usage is TRBJ1-1; D might be TRBD1 (6 bases). There are 14 residues in the CDR3. Germline V gene lookup returns CDR1 SGHTA and CDR2 FQGTGA. Trimming shortened V by 7 bases and J by 0 bases, and 12 bases separated the two germline ends. The CDR3 here is CASKGEGMNTEAFF. The CDR3 DNA sequence: TGTGCCAGCAAGGGGGAGGGAATGAACACTGAAGCTTTCTTT. Looking up the rest from reference TRBV7-3 and TRBJ1-1 gives the full variable domain: GAGVSQTPSNKVTEKGKYVELRCDPISGHTALYWYRQSLGQGPEFLIYFQGTGAADDSGLPNDRFFAVRPEGSVSTLKIQRTERGDSAVYLCASKGEGMNTEAFFGQGTRLTVV.

The chain carries TRBV5-1 and TRBJ2-1, with a possible D match to TRBD2 (7 bases). CDR1 is SGHRS and CDR2 is YFSETQ in the germline V gene. CDR3 size: 17 residues. V lost 2 bases to trimming and J lost 1 base, with 16 bases between them. In DNA, the CDR3 is TGCGCCAGCAGCTTCGATTCGGGGGGCCCTTCCTACAATGAGCAGTTCTTC. It specifies CASSFDSGGPSYNEQFF.

CDR3 in amino acids: CASSQTGVGFDGYTF. CDR3 nucleotide sequence: TGCGCCAGCAGCCAGACAGGGGTTGGTTTTGATGGCTACACCTTC. The gene calls are TRBV4-1 and TRBJ1-2; 8 nucleotides align to TRBD1. The junction had 9 bases not matched to a gene; V was cut back by 3 bases and J by 6 bases. The CDR3 length is 15 residues. Germline V gives CDR1 MGHRA, CDR2 YSYEKL.

V usage is TRBV28 and J usage is TRBJ2-7, with D possibly being TRBD1 (6 bases). The CDR3 length is 14 residues. CDR1 and CDR2 from the germline V gene are MDHEN and SYDVKM. Trimming took off 5 bases at V and 9 bases at J, with 20 bases between the two ends. CDR3 nucleotides: TGTGCCAGCAGTGTCGACAGGTCCCGTCCAAGGCAGTACTTC. The encoded protein is CASSVDRSRPRQYF.

The CDR3 spells CASSLRLAGGNEQFF. The CDR3 bases are TGTGCCAGCAGCCTCCGACTAGCGGGGGGGAATGAGCAGTTCTTC. The gene calls are TRBV13 and TRBJ2-1; TRBD2 matches at 14 bases. The CDR3 has 15 amino acids. The J segment lost 7 bases and the V segment lost 5 bases, leaving 4 bases of the junction unmatched. CDR1 and CDR2 from the germline V gene are PRHDT and FYEKMQ (reference sequence). Full variable domain (outside the CDR3, taken from reference TRBV13 and TRBJ2-1): AAGVIQSPRHLIKEKRETATLKCYPIPRHDTVYWYQQGPGQDPQFLISFYEKMQSDKGSIPDRFSAQQFSDYHSELNMSSLELGDSALYFCASSLRLAGGNEQFFGPGTRLTVL.

V gene TRBV25-1 combines with J gene TRBJ2-5; TRBD2 matches at 7 bases. This CDR3 spans 15 amino acids. Germline V CDR1 and CDR2: MGHDK, SYGVNS. The V segment lost 3 bases and the J segment 1 base; nucleotides outside the gene matches: 5. The CDR3 region is CASSDFWGGQETQYF. DNA of the CDR3: TGTGCCAGCAGTGATTTCTGGGGGGGCCAAGAGACCCAGTACTTC.

The chain couples TRBV28 to TRBJ2-7, with TRBD2 identical over 7 bases. With V trimmed by 4 bases and J by 0 bases, 9 bases remained unmatched. The CDR3 is 16 residues long. In germline, CDR1 is MDHEN, CDR2 SYDVKM. CDR3 nucleotides: TGTGCCAGCAGTTCCCCTGGGGGGGTGAGCTCCTACGAGCAGTACTTC. This sequence encodes CASSSPGGVSSYEQYF.

V and J are TRBV24-1 and TRBJ2-1; D call uncertain. The germline CDR1 and CDR2 sequences are KGHDR and SFDVKD. V was trimmed by 10 bases and J by 2 bases, leaving 14 bases between them. This CDR3 comprises 14 residues. The CDR3 DNA follows: TGTGCCACTAGCTCGGGTGTAACCTACAATGAGCAGTTCTTC. Translation: CATSSGVTYNEQFF.

The V gene is TRBV28, the J gene TRBJ1-5, with D maybe TRBD1 (6 bases). Germline assignment: CDR1 MDHEN and CDR2 SYDVKM. CDR3 length equals 15 residues. V lost 5 bases and J 0 bases, leaving 11 bases between the germline ends. This CDR3 is CASSLPDSSNQPQHF. CDR3 nucleotide sequence: TGTGCCAGCAGTCTACCGGACAGTAGCAATCAGCCCCAGCATTTT. Full variable domain (remainder filled in from reference TRBV28 and TRBJ1-5): DVKVTQSSRYLVKRTGEKVFLECVQDMDHENMFWYRQDPGLGLRLIYFSYDVKMKEKGDIPEGYSVSREKKERFSLILESASTNQTSMYLCASSLPDSSNQPQHFGDGTRLSIL.

This clone was seen a handful of times. V gene TRBV6-5 combines with J gene TRBJ1-1; TRBD1 matches 7 bases. The ends lost 6 bases at V and 2 bases at J; junction bases unmatched: 6. In germline, CDR1 is MNHEY, CDR2 SVGAGI. This CDR3 comprises 14 residues. CDR3 sequence: CASRPDRVNTEAFF. The CDR3 region has the DNA TGTGCCAGCAGACCCGACAGGGTTAACACTGAAGCTTTCTTT.

This chain connects TRBV10-1 to TRBJ2-1; D perhaps matches TRBD1 (5 bases). Per germline, CDR1 WNHNN and CDR2 SYGVQD (reference sequence). The CDR3 is 15 residues long. The V and J ends lost 0 bases and 6 bases respectively, with 12 bases between them. This chain's CDR3 is CASSESVGALNEQFF. The CDR3 nucleotides read TGCGCCAGCAGTGAGTCGGTAGGGGCCCTCAATGAGCAGTTCTTC.